A selection of T cell receptor beta chains follows, all from one sample in a study of T cells in localized non-small cell lung cancer. Assay used: immunoSEQ multiplex PCR; TCRdb lists only in-frame clones, some missing. The top ten clones hold 1.5% to 2% of a sample with over 55,000 clones, under 90% of them seen once. Sequences were derived from peripheral blood, sampled before any cancer treatment. The source is a woman aged 40-75 years with stage I lung adenocarcinoma. The CDR3 runs from the conserved cysteine through the conserved F or W. The D gene is left open where the match is weak. For some rows the clone size is stated as once, few or many, or as a class when expanded; others skip it.

v_call	j_call	clone_size	d_call	cdr3_aa	cdr3_nt
TRBV19	TRBJ1-5	.	.	CASSVPRGDQPQHF	TGTGCCAGTAGTGTCCCCCGGGGGGATCAGCCCCAGCATTTT
TRBV7-3	TRBJ2-7	.	.	CASSDAAGRQYF	TGTGCCAGCAGTGACGCCGCGGGACGGCAGTACTTC
TRBV6-4	TRBJ1-2	.	.	CASSRGGDYGYTF	TGTGCCAGCAGCCGCGGCGGGGACTATGGCTACACCTTC
TRBV19	TRBJ1-5	.	.	CASSPRANQPQHF	TGTGCCAGTAGTCCCCGGGCCAATCAGCCCCAGCATTTT
TRBV6-5	TRBJ1-1	.	TRBD1	CASKDRDTEAFF	TGTGCCAGCAAAGACAGGGACACTGAAGCTTTCTTT
TRBV5-6	TRBJ2-5	.	.	CASRLQETQYF	TGTGCCAGCAGACTTCAAGAGACCCAGTACTTC
TRBV7-2	TRBJ2-1	.	TRBD2	CASSLGPSGGSYNEQFF	TGTGCCAGCAGCTTAGGGCCTAGCGGGGGATCCTACAATGAGCAGTTCTTC
TRBV6-5	TRBJ1-1	.	.	CASSLTDVNEAFF	TGTGCCAGCAGTCTAACCGACGTCAATGAAGCTTTCTTT
TRBV4-3	TRBJ1-5	.	.	CASSQDGGSNQPQHF	TGCGCCAGCAGCCAAGATGGCGGTAGCAATCAGCCCCAGCATTTT
TRBV5-1	TRBJ1-1	.	.	CASSLVGVKGTEAFF	TGCGCCAGCAGCTTGGTAGGGGTCAAGGGCACTGAAGCTTTCTTT
TRBV5-6	TRBJ2-7	.	.	CASSEGLGGYEQYF	TGTGCCAGCAGCGAAGGGCTAGGGGGCTACGAGCAGTACTTC
TRBV5-5	TRBJ2-3	.	TRBD2	CASSSGTSWQYF	TGTGCCAGCAGCTCGGGGACTAGCTGGCAGTATTTT
TRBV30	TRBJ1-1	.	.	CAWGIGAGGETEAFF	TGTGCCTGGGGGATTGGGGCCGGGGGCGAAACTGAAGCTTTCTTT
TRBV19	TRBJ1-2	.	.	CASALARHGYTF	TGTGCCAGCGCCCTGGCACGGCATGGCTACACCTTC
TRBV7-9	TRBJ1-1	.	.	CASSIGGRPASSTEAFF	TGTGCCAGCAGCATAGGGGGACGTCCCGCCAGTAGCACTGAAGCTTTCTTT
TRBV6-1	TRBJ2-7	few	.	CASSDGQLIYEQYF	TGTGCCAGCAGTGACGGACAGCTAATCTACGAGCAGTACTTC
TRBV19	TRBJ2-7	.	.	CASSIDGQQTYEQYF	TGTGCCAGTAGTATAGATGGACAGCAGACCTACGAGCAGTACTTC
TRBV7-9	TRBJ2-2	.	.	CASTKGSRNTGELFF	TGTGCCAGCACTAAGGGGAGTCGGAACACCGGGGAGCTGTTTTTT
TRBV5-6	TRBJ1-1	.	.	CASSLGDPGGFF	TGTGCCAGCAGCTTGGGAGACCCGGGGGGTTTCTTT
TRBV27	TRBJ2-7	.	.	CASSLLGNSWYEQYF	TGTGCCAGCAGTTTATTGGGAAATTCTTGGTACGAGCAGTACTTC
TRBV5-4	TRBJ2-6	.	TRBD2	CASSLGLAGAPGANVLTF	TGTGCCAGCAGCTTGGGATTAGCGGGAGCTCCTGGGGCCAACGTCCTGACTTTC
TRBV30	TRBJ2-2	.	TRBD1	CAWTKGTGTGTLGTGELFF	TGTGCCTGGACTAAAGGGACCGGGACAGGGACACTGGGGACCGGGGAGCTGTTTTTT
TRBV27	TRBJ2-7	.	TRBD1	CASGTGPHEQYF	TGTGCCAGCGGGACAGGTCCCCACGAGCAGTACTTC
TRBV19	TRBJ1-2	.	TRBD1	CASSLITGGSYGYTF	TGTGCCAGTAGTCTTATAACAGGGGGCAGCTATGGCTACACCTTC
TRBV2	TRBJ1-5	.	.	CASSGDGALMPQHF	TGTGCCAGCAGTGGGGACGGTGCACTTATGCCCCAGCATTTT
TRBV10-2	TRBJ2-1	.	TRBD2	CASSESSGGNEQFF	TGCGCCAGCAGTGAGTCGTCGGGAGGAAATGAGCAGTTCTTC
TRBV4-3	TRBJ1-1	.	TRBD1	CASSQRTGYTEAFF	TGCGCCAGCAGCCAGAGGACAGGGTACACTGAAGCTTTCTTT
TRBV28	TRBJ1-1	.	TRBD1	CASSRLTGGEAFF	TGTGCCAGCAGTCGCCTAACAGGGGGAGAAGCTTTCTTT
TRBV27	TRBJ1-1	once	TRBD1	CAPKDWDRGSVSPEAFF	TGTGCCCCAAAAGACTGGGACAGGGGGTCCGTGTCGCCAGAAGCTTTCTTT
TRBV10-2	TRBJ2-3	.	.	CATNGDTQYF	TGCGCCACTAACGGGGATACGCAGTATTTT
TRBV7-9	TRBJ2-3	.	.	CASSPRTFSTDTQYF	TGTGCCAGCAGCCCCCGGACATTTAGCACAGATACGCAGTATTTT
TRBV10-2	TRBJ2-4	.	.	CASSERGSLAKNIQYF	TGCGCCAGCAGTGAACGAGGATCTCTAGCCAAAAACATTCAGTACTTC
TRBV28	TRBJ2-1	.	.	CASSPSWGLSYNEQFF	TGTGCCAGCAGCCCCTCTTGGGGGCTATCCTACAATGAGCAGTTCTTC
TRBV30	TRBJ2-1	.	TRBD1	CAWGDSLTPKDNEQFF	TGTGCCTGGGGGGACAGCCTAACCCCTAAAGACAATGAGCAGTTCTTC
TRBV29-1	TRBJ2-3	.	.	CSSRGTWGAGQSTDTQYF	TGCAGCTCTAGGGGGACTTGGGGGGCAGGTCAAAGCACAGATACGCAGTATTTT
TRBV9	TRBJ1-3	.	.	CASSGINAAVAGGTIYF	TGTGCCAGCAGCGGGATTAATGCCGCCGTAGCGGGAGGCACCATATATTTT
TRBV5-1	TRBJ2-1	.	.	CASSFEGPPSYNEQFF	TGCGCCAGCAGCTTTGAGGGGCCCCCCTCCTACAATGAGCAGTTCTTC
TRBV28	TRBJ2-5	once	.	CASSWGDGTQYF	TGTGCCAGCAGTTGGGGGGACGGGACCCAGTACTTC
TRBV18	TRBJ2-3	once	TRBD2	CASSSPGLAGRASTDTQYF	TGTGCCAGCTCATCCCCGGGACTAGCGGGACGTGCTAGCACAGATACGCAGTATTTT
TRBV6-5	TRBJ1-2	once	TRBD1	CASSLTGNYGYTF	TGTGCCAGCAGTTTGACAGGGAACTATGGCTACACCTTC
TRBV6-1	TRBJ1-4	.	TRBD1	CASGDRGREKLFF	TGTGCCAGCGGGGACAGGGGGCGTGAAAAACTGTTTTTT
TRBV4-3	TRBJ2-2	.	TRBD2	CASSELAGDTGELFF	TGCGCCAGCAGCGAACTAGCGGGAGACACCGGGGAGCTGTTTTTT
TRBV25-1	TRBJ2-5	.	TRBD2	CASSEGYGIAGQETQYF	TGTGCCAGCAGTGAAGGTTATGGGATAGCGGGGCAAGAGACCCAGTACTTC
TRBV28	TRBJ2-5	.	TRBD1	CASSSPGQGHMETQYF	TGTGCCAGCAGTTCCCCGGGACAGGGACACATGGAGACCCAGTACTTC
TRBV19	TRBJ2-1	.	.	CASRSEAGVNEQFF	TGTGCCAGTAGATCCGAGGCGGGTGTCAATGAGCAGTTCTTC
TRBV7-2	TRBJ2-1	once	.	CASSLKADTYNEQFF	TGTGCCAGCAGCTTAAAAGCGGACACCTACAATGAGCAGTTCTTC
TRBV10-3	TRBJ1-2	.	.	CATTPGTSNYGYTF	TGTGCCACCACCCCAGGGACTTCCAACTATGGCTACACCTTC
TRBV18	TRBJ1-4	once	.	CASSPSTGNEVEKLFF	TGTGCCAGCTCACCGTCTACCGGGAATGAGGTCGAAAAACTGTTTTTT
TRBV25-1	TRBJ2-1	.	TRBD2	CASSEMVAGGPDEQFF	TGTGCCAGCAGTGAAATGGTGGCGGGGGGGCCCGATGAGCAGTTCTTC
TRBV4-3	TRBJ2-3	.	.	CASSQEPHREDTDTQYF	TGCGCCAGCAGCCAAGAACCCCACAGGGAGGATACAGATACGCAGTATTTT
TRBV7-8	TRBJ1-1	.	.	CASSFLDGNTEAFF	TGTGCCAGCAGCTTCCTGGACGGGAACACTGAAGCTTTCTTT
TRBV9	TRBJ1-6	.	.	CASSVGDSYNSPLHF	TGTGCCAGCAGCGTAGGGGACTCCTATAATTCACCCCTCCACTTT
TRBV6-6	TRBJ2-4	.	.	CASSYRTDDKNIQYF	TGTGCCAGCAGTTACCGGACCGATGACAAAAACATTCAGTACTTC
TRBV7-2	TRBJ2-5	.	TRBD2	CASSIHRAGGSQETQYF	TGTGCCAGCAGCATCCATCGGGCCGGGGGGAGTCAAGAGACCCAGTACTTC
TRBV10-3	TRBJ1-6	.	.	CAISIGRSEPPLHF	TGTGCCATCAGCATTGGACGGAGCGAGCCACCCCTCCACTTT
TRBV18	TRBJ2-7	.	.	CASSLRGTAYEQYF	TGTGCCAGCTCGCTCCGCGGGACCGCCTACGAGCAGTACTTC
TRBV5-6	TRBJ1-2	.	.	CASSTLGWVTNYGYTF	TGTGCCAGCAGCACCCTGGGCTGGGTTACTAACTATGGCTACACCTTC
TRBV19	TRBJ1-1	.	.	CASSLRTEAFF	TGTGCCAGTAGCCTTCGCACTGAAGCTTTCTTT
TRBV6-1	TRBJ2-2	.	.	CASSGNTGELFF	TGTGCCAGCAGTGGGAACACCGGGGAGCTGTTTTTT